This is a list of T cell receptor beta chains from one sample in a study of shared clonotypes between healthy human individuals. Data came from immunoSEQ multiplex PCR; TCRdb stores just in-frame clones and leaves some out. The repertoire holds about 1.4 million clones, with roughly 96% as singletons. Sequenced material: naive CD4+ T cells sorted from blood. These receptors were taken from a man aged 25 to 40 in good health. Each CDR3 is given with its conserved first and last residue.

TRBJ2-7	TRBV6-6	CASSSTGGVVVEQYF
TRBJ2-1	TRBV28	CASSLSGGPGNEQFF
TRBJ2-3	TRBV10-3	CAISSSGGGTDTQYF
TRBJ2-7	TRBV27	CASRTTTGGVEQYF
TRBJ1-4	TRBV2	CASSGAGVATNEKLFF
TRBJ2-7	TRBV9	CASSPTLGGGSYEQYF
TRBJ2-1	TRBV18	CASSPGRSNEQFF
TRBJ2-3	TRBV14	CASGSTPDTQYF
TRBJ2-1	TRBV4-3	CASSRTGTRTNTEQFF
TRBJ2-7	TRBV5-1	CASSLGTATYEQYF
TRBJ1-5	TRBV10-3	CAIRGGRDNQPQHF
TRBJ2-4	TRBV9	CASSVEAEGNIQYF
TRBJ2-3	TRBV28	CASSPPGQITDTQYF
TRBJ2-7	TRBV4-1	CASSQGPLYEQYF
TRBJ2-2	TRBV30	CAWSVLNTGELFF
TRBJ1-1	TRBV7-8	CASSSDRTNTEAFF
TRBJ1-2	TRBV28	CASSLLGTYGYTF
TRBJ1-3	TRBV7-9	CASSLAPVGGNTIYF
TRBJ1-5	TRBV18	CASSQDRFEGQPQHF
TRBJ1-5	TRBV6-1	CASNPGGPGPQHF
TRBJ2-7	TRBV4-1	CASSQDSYSGFFYYEQYF
TRBJ2-1	TRBV28	CASSPSSWDRSNNEQFF
TRBJ2-5	TRBV20-1	CSAEGWETQYF
TRBJ2-2	TRBV2	CASRSRTSNTGELFF
TRBJ2-1	TRBV5-4	CASSLGPAQAGKQFF
TRBJ2-2	TRBV7-8	CASRRLAGVVLPGELFF
TRBJ1-1	TRBV18	CASSPVPGVAFF
TRBJ2-2	TRBV29-1	CSVGGGANTGELFF
TRBJ2-4	TRBV18	CASSPLAGGSKNIQYF
TRBJ2-1	TRBV18	CASSPGFEQFF
TRBJ2-7	TRBV5-5	CASSQTSGYEQYF
TRBJ2-6	TRBV13	CASSTEGNIGANVLTF
TRBJ2-6	TRBV7-9	CASSPRSSGANVLTF
TRBJ1-2	TRBV5-5	CASSLAPTGAYGYTF
TRBJ1-5	TRBV15	CATSRDRGQPQHF
TRBJ2-3	TRBV29-1	CSGNRDYATDTQYF
TRBJ2-2	TRBV5-1	CASSLGYTGELFF
TRBJ2-5	TRBV4-1	CASSLGLLETQYF
TRBJ1-3	TRBV5-1	CASRDRDSGNTIYF
TRBJ2-5	TRBV6-5	CASSYSTLAAITQYF
TRBJ1-2	TRBV11-2	CASSLDGFQVTGYTF
TRBJ2-1	TRBV18	CASSPGAVSYNEQFF
TRBJ2-3	TRBV9	CASSERSRTQRGSTDTQYF
TRBJ1-1	TRBV5-5	CASRPGTQNTEAFF
TRBJ1-2	TRBV19	CASSTPEGAGRYTF
TRBJ1-4	TRBV30	CAWSEGDIRLFF
TRBJ1-2	TRBV6-1	CASSRQGGGGYTF
TRBJ1-5	TRBV30	CAWSVRGTGPLGPQHF
TRBJ2-7	TRBV6-5	CASSYSPQGGEQYF
TRBJ2-1	TRBV27	CASSFRGGEQFF
TRBJ2-1	TRBV15	CATSRETSILFF
TRBJ2-5	TRBV9	CASSVGTVEQETQYF
TRBJ2-3	TRBV18	CASSPRGGSLTDTQYF
TRBJ1-5	TRBV18	CASSPGGSNQPQHF
TRBJ2-1	TRBV18	CASSPFGGGSYNEQFF
TRBJ2-1	TRBV21-1	CASSKLSGKNEQFF
TRBJ2-1	TRBV5-4	CASRGGGGRNEQFF
TRBJ2-4	TRBV15	CATSRDPAGGSAKNIQYF
TRBJ2-5	TRBV29-1	CSVEGTGETQYF
TRBJ1-4	TRBV4-3	CASSHDRGSGEKLFF